This passage covers 11 T cell receptor beta chains from one sample sequenced in a study of cytomegalovirus exposure and HLA in healthy donors. This PCR relied on a set of 60 Vbeta primers and 13 Jbeta primers. The data were produced by immunoSEQ multiplex PCR, yet TCRdb's version contains in-frame clones alone and is incomplete. The sample has fewer than 200,000 clones, under 90% seen once. The sequencing sample was made of PBMCs. The source of these receptors is a male donor in good health and CMV-seronegative.

The DNA for the CDR3 is TGTGCCAGCTCACCAGGGACATACACTGAAGCTTTCTTT. It codes for CASSPGTYTEAFF. This sequence joins TRBV18 and TRBJ1-1, with a possible D match to TRBD1 (6 bases). The CDR3 consists of 13 residues. V lost 2 bases and J 3 bases, leaving 7 bases between the germline ends. CDR1 KGHSH and CDR2 LQKENI come from the germline V gene.

This sequence joins TRBV11-3 and TRBJ1-2, with D possibly being TRBD1 (5 bases). Germline V gene data show CDR1 as SGHNT and CDR2 as YENEEA. The V end was cut by 5 bases, the J end by 7 bases, with 17 bases between. This CDR3 spans 14 amino acids. The CDR3 region has the DNA TGTGCCAGCAGCGCTCCCCCGCCTAGGGGTGGCTACACCTTC. Translating gives CASSAPPPRGGYTF.

The chain has TRBV9 and TRBJ2-3; 14 bases line up with TRBD2. Germline V gives CDR1 SGDLS, CDR2 YYNGEE. V gave up 0 bases and J gave up 4 bases; unmatched junction bases: 4. This CDR3 is 17 amino acids long. The DNA for the CDR3 is TGTGCCAGCAGCGTAGGGGGACTAGCGGGGGTTTCAGATACGCAGTATTTT. It encodes CASSVGGLAGVSDTQYF.

The chain combines TRBV7-9 with TRBJ1-1; D perhaps matches TRBD1 (5 bases). Trimming removed 6 bases at V and 4 bases at J, with 12 bases between. Germline loops: CDR1 SEHNR, CDR2 FQNEAQ (reference sequence). This CDR3 region has 13 residues. Here the CDR3 DNA reads TGTGCCAGCAGACAAAGGGGCCCCACTGAAGCTTTCTTT. Translated, it gives CASRQRGPTEAFF.

The chain couples TRBV6-6 to TRBJ2-7, with 13 bases identical to TRBD2. Looked up from germline, CDR1 is MNHNY and CDR2 is SVGAGI (reference sequence). This CDR3 has 15 amino acids. J gave up 3 bases and V 6 bases, and 5 bases lay outside the gene matches. CDR3 DNA: TGTGCCAGCAGAGAGGGACTAGCGGGGATCTACGAGCAGTACTTC. It encodes CASREGLAGIYEQYF.

The chain combines TRBV20-1 with TRBJ2-7, with D possibly TRBD1 on 5 matching bases. The length of the CDR3 is 11 residues. Germline CDR1 DFQATT, CDR2 SNEGSKA (reference sequence). The CDR3 DNA reads as TGCAGCCAGGGTAAAGGCTACGAGCAGTACTTC. Translating gives CSQGKGYEQYF.

This clone was detected once. CDR3 in amino acids: CASSQRSGQETQYF. As DNA, the CDR3 is TGTGCCAGCAGCCAACGGTCAGGTCAAGAGACCCAGTACTTC. This chain joins TRBV16 and TRBJ2-5; D remains unclear. The CDR3 consists of 14 residues. Trimming removed 2 bases at V and 2 bases at J, with 9 bases between. Germline V gene data show CDR1 as KGHSY and CDR2 as FQNENV.

V is TRBV4-1 and J is TRBJ2-5; D remains ambiguous. TRBJ2-7 matches the DNA end more closely, so the J call is doubtful. The CDR3 has 16 residues. Germline values: CDR1 MGHRA, CDR2 YSYEKL. CDR3 bases: TGCGCCAGCAGCCAAGATCGGAGTCTGCTTGGCTCCGAGCAGTACTTC. Its protein product is CASSQDRSLLGSEQYF.

This chain joins TRBV14 and TRBJ2-5; D uncertain. The CDR3 runs to 12 residues. Germline CDR1 is SGHDN and CDR2 is FVKESK. V was trimmed by 1 base and J by 5 bases, leaving 5 bases between them. Written as DNA, the CDR3 is TGTGCCAGCAGCCAAGTCATGGAGACCCAGTACTTC. Protein sequence: CASSQVMETQYF. The full variable domain, rest sourced from reference TRBV14 and TRBJ2-5, is EAGVTQFPSHSVIEKGQTVTLRCDPISGHDNLYWYRRVMGKEIKFLLHFVKESKQDESGMPNNRFLAERTGGTYSTLKVQPAELEDSGVYFCASSQVMETQYFGPGTRLLVL.

This chain connects TRBV19 to TRBJ2-7; 8 bases align to TRBD1. CDR1 is LNHDA, CDR2 SQIVND, per germline (reference sequence). The CDR3 length is 15 residues. V was pared by 5 bases and J by 3 bases, with 9 bases of the junction left unmatched. The chain's CDR3 is CASSPRGQGFYEQYF. Here the CDR3 DNA reads TGTGCCAGTAGTCCCCGCGGACAGGGTTTCTACGAGCAGTACTTC.

The chain carries TRBV19 and TRBJ2-7; 9 bases agree with TRBD1. V lost 5 bases and J lost 2; bases outside the gene matches: 7. This CDR3 is 15 amino acids long. The germline gives CDR1 LNHDA, CDR2 SQIVND (reference sequence). The CDR3 loop reads CASSAPGTGPYEQYF. The CDR3 DNA is TGTGCCAGTAGTGCCCCCGGGACAGGGCCCTACGAGCAGTACTTC.